The next 9 T cell receptor beta chains were all read from a single sample in a study of blood T cell repertoires in COVID-19. Here immunoSEQ multiplex PCR was the method, and the copy in TCRdb shows in-frame clones only, minus some. The sample lists 130,000 to 150,000 clones, 88% occurring once. Sequencing was carried out using PBMCs or T cells enriched from blood (not recorded which). Receptors originate from a woman aged 25 to 39 with acute COVID-19.

The rearrangement joins TRBV3-1 (or the pseudogene TRBV3-2) to TRBJ2-7; 9 positions agree with TRBD1. V lost 6 bases to trimming and J lost 6 bases; unmatched junction nucleotides: 9. This CDR3 spans 14 amino acids. The germline CDR1 and CDR2 sequences are LGHDT and YNNKEL (reference sequence). The CDR3 region is CASRRGTGFPEQYF. Here the CDR3 DNA reads TGTGCCAGCAGACGCGGGACAGGGTTTCCCGAGCAGTACTTC.

V and J are TRBV29-1 and TRBJ2-2; 9 nucleotides agree with TRBD1. The germline V gene encodes CDR1 SQVTM and CDR2 ANQGSEA. This CDR3 has 15 amino acids. The V segment lost 6 bases and the J segment 5 bases; nucleotides outside the gene matches: 10. CDR3: CSVRPGQGFTGELFF. The CDR3 DNA sequence: TGCAGCGTCCGACCGGGACAGGGTTTTACCGGGGAGCTGTTTTTT.

The CDR3 DNA reads as TGTGCCAGCAGCTTAGGTTCGGGGGATGGCTACACCTTC. Protein: CASSLGSGDGYTF. The gene calls are TRBV7-3 and TRBJ1-2; a weak D match, TRBD1 (5 bases). The germline gives CDR1 SGHTA, CDR2 FQGTGA. The V gene lost 2 bases and the J gene lost 6 bases, with 10 bases spanning the gap. This CDR3 has 13 amino acids.

The rearrangement joins TRBV5-1 to TRBJ1-1, with 7 positions matching TRBD1. Germline CDR1 reads SGHRS; CDR2 reads YFSETQ. The trim removed 3 bases at V and 0 bases at J, leaving 8 bases unmatched. CDR3 length equals 16 residues. CDR3 in amino acids: CASSSRQGVMNTEAFF. CDR3 nucleotide sequence: TGCGCCAGCAGCTCCAGGCAGGGGGTAATGAACACTGAAGCTTTCTTT.

This sequence joins TRBV19 and TRBJ2-5; D is possibly TRBD2 (5 bases). Germline CDR1 and CDR2: LNHDA and SQIVND (reference sequence). This CDR3 comprises 15 residues. V was pared by 1 base and J by 5 bases, with 14 bases between. This CDR3 is CASSIVPGIVETQYF. The CDR3 DNA follows: TGTGCCAGTAGTATAGTCCCGGGGATAGTCGAGACCCAGTACTTC.

V gene TRBV11-3 combines with J gene TRBJ2-1, with 10 bases aligning to TRBD2. CDR1 and CDR2 (germline): SGHNT, YENEEA. The V gene end was trimmed by 5 bases and the J gene end by 7 bases; junction bases not matched to a gene: 11. The CDR3 covers 16 residues. The chain's CDR3 is CASSAAGLALYNEQFF. The DNA for the CDR3 is TGTGCCAGCAGCGCGGCGGGACTAGCGCTTTATAATGAGCAGTTCTTC.

The chain joins TRBV2 to TRBJ1-1; D ambiguous. The CDR3 has 12 residues. Trimming shortened V by 6 bases and J by 1 base, and 6 bases separated the two germline ends. Looked up from germline, CDR1 is SNHLY and CDR2 is FYNNEI. CDR3 region: CASRPQNTEAFF. The CDR3 nucleotides are TGTGCCAGCAGGCCACAGAACACTGAAGCTTTCTTT.

The chain joins TRBV30 to TRBJ2-7, with a tentative D call TRBD2 (6 bases). Trimming left V 5 bases short and J 3 bases short, with 17 bases between. The CDR3 extends over 14 amino acids. The V gene's germline CDR1 is GTSNPN and CDR2 SVGIG (reference sequence). CDR3 DNA: TGTGCCTGGTCGGAGGGTGAAGACCACTACGAGCAGTACTTC. Translation: CAWSEGEDHYEQYF. Supplemented by reference TRBV30 and TRBJ2-7, the full variable domain reads SQTIHQWPATLVQPVGSPLSLECTVEGTSNPNLYWYRQAAGRGLQLLFYSVGIGQISSEVPQNLSASRPQDRQFILSSKKLLLSDSGFYLCAWSEGEDHYEQYFGPGTRLTVT.

V gene TRBV29-1 combines with J gene TRBJ2-2; D is possibly TRBD1 (6 bases). This CDR3 region has 15 residues. Deletions cut 0 bases from V and 3 bases from J, with 11 bases between. Germline V CDR1 and CDR2: SQVTM, ANQGSEA. The CDR3 spells CSVEDPTGYTGELFF. The CDR3 DNA reads as TGCAGCGTTGAAGACCCGACAGGATACACCGGGGAGCTGTTTTTT.